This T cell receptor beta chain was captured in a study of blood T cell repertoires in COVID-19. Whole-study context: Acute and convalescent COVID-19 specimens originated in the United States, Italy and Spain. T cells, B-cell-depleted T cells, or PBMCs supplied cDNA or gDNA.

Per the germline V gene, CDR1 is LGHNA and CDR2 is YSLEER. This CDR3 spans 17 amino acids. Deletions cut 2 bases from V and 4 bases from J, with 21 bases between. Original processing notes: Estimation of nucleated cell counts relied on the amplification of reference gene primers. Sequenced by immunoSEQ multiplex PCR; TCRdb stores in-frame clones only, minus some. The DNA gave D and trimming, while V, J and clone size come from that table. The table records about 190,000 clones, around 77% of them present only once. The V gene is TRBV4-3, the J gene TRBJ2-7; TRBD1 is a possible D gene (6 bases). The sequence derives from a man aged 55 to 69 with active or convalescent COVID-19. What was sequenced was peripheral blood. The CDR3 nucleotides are TGCGCCAGCAGCCAATCCTTCAGGGCGACAGGCTTGTACGAGCAGTACTTC. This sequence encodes CASSQSFRATGLYEQYF.